These 16 T cell receptor beta chains were all obtained from the same sample, sequenced in a study of shared clonotypes between healthy human individuals. Some clones are missing from TCRdb's copy, which holds only in-frame ones; the method was immunoSEQ multiplex PCR. The table records about 1.5 million clones, 95% to 99% of them present only once. The sequenced sample was naive CD4+ T cells sorted from blood. Noted subset: CD45RA+ positively selected. Every receptor here comes from a man younger than 40 in good health.

The CDR3 region is CASSRTSGANEQFF. The CDR3 nucleotides are TGTGCCAGCAGCCGGACTAGCGGGGCCAATGAGCAGTTCTTC. The gene calls are TRBV7-2 and TRBJ2-1, with 12 positions matching TRBD2. The V gene's germline CDR1 is SGHTA and CDR2 FQGNSA. This CDR3 is 14 amino acids long. V shed 5 bases and J 6 bases; nucleotides not matched to a gene: 2.

The gene calls are TRBV27 and TRBJ2-6; D ambiguous. The V end lost 5 bases, the J end lost 0 bases, and 11 bases lay between the germline ends. The CDR3 covers 16 residues. Germline CDR1 is MNHEY and CDR2 is SMNVEV (reference sequence). The CDR3 spells CASSPRRSSGANVLTF. The DNA of the CDR3 is TGTGCCAGCAGTCCCCGCCGTAGCTCTGGGGCCAACGTCCTGACTTTC.

The chain recombines TRBV5-1 with TRBJ2-1, with D perhaps TRBD2 (5 bases). In germline, CDR1 is SGHRS, CDR2 YFSETQ. V was clipped by 4 bases and J by 6 bases, with 17 bases between them. The CDR3 spans 15 residues. CDR3 nucleotide sequence: TGCGCCAGCAGCGGCGACAAAGGAGGTGTCAATGAGCAGTTCTTC. This gives the protein CASSGDKGGVNEQFF.

The J gene is TRBJ2-7, the V gene TRBV4-2, with D possibly being TRBD1 (6 bases). Germline V gene data show CDR1 as LGHNA and CDR2 as YNFKEQ. V shed 0 bases and J shed 1 base, with 10 bases lying between them. The CDR3 runs 15 residues. The CDR3 sequence is CASSQEPRGSYEQYF. The CDR3 DNA reads as TGTGCCAGCAGCCAAGAGCCCAGGGGATCCTACGAGCAGTACTTC.

This clone showed up just once. V gene TRBV14 combines with J gene TRBJ1-1; D gene unclear. V was cut by 5 bases and J by 3 bases, with 13 bases left in between. Germline V gene sequence: CDR1 SGHDN, CDR2 FVKESK. CDR3 length: 14 amino acids. CDR3 loop: CASSSGLRYTEAFF. In DNA form, the CDR3 reads TGTGCCAGCAGCTCCGGACTGAGATACACTGAAGCTTTCTTT.

This chain links TRBV18 with TRBJ2-2; 10 bases line up with TRBD2. Germline CDR1 and CDR2: KGHSH and LQKENI. The length of the CDR3 is 16 residues. The trim removed 3 bases at V and 6 bases at J, leaving 7 bases unmatched. The CDR3 reads CASSPKKREGSGELFF. Written as DNA, the CDR3 is TGTGCCAGCTCACCGAAAAAGCGGGAGGGATCCGGGGAGCTGTTTTTT.

The V gene is TRBV13, the J gene TRBJ2-2; TRBD1 matches at 7 bases. CDR1 and CDR2 from the germline V gene are PRHDT and FYEKMQ (reference sequence). The CDR3 sequence is 15 residues long. V gave up 5 bases and J gave up 7 bases; unmatched junction bases: 10. CDR3 bases: TGTGCCAGCAGCCGGGTCAGGGGGACGAACGGGGAGCTGTTTTTT. Protein sequence: CASSRVRGTNGELFF. Full variable domain (rest looked up from reference TRBV13 and TRBJ2-2): AAGVIQSPRHLIKEKRETATLKCYPIPRHDTVYWYQQGPGQDPQFLISFYEKMQSDKGSIPDRFSAQQFSDYHSELNMSSLELGDSALYFCASSRVRGTNGELFFGEGSRLTVL.

This chain uses TRBV7-9 with TRBJ1-1, with a tentative D call TRBD1 (6 bases). The CDR3 totals 13 residues. Germline CDR1 is SEHNR and CDR2 is FQNEAQ (reference sequence). Trimming took 5 bases from V and 8 from J, leaving 15 bases between them. The CDR3 spells CASSQLQGSEAFF. The CDR3 bases are TGTGCCAGCAGCCAATTACAGGGTTCAGAAGCTTTCTTT.

The V gene is TRBV5-1, the J gene TRBJ2-1, with 8 bases that match TRBD2. The CDR3 has 15 residues. After removal of 4 bases from V and 4 bases from J, the junction contained 7 bases not matched to a gene. Germline V lookup: CDR1 SGHRS, CDR2 YFSETQ. The CDR3 coding sequence is TGCGCCAGCAGCCACACTAGCGGAGGTTACAATGAGCAGTTCTTC. It specifies CASSHTSGGYNEQFF.

In regard to this clone: This is likely a read error, given that the CDR3 carries no conserved phenylalanine or tryptophan at its end. The DNA is omitted, as the CDR3 cannot be located on it reliably, and the CDR3 follows TCRdb's listing. V is TRBV6-9 and J is TRBJ1-1. Germline V CDR1 and CDR2: MNHGY, SVAAGI. The CDR3 numbers 8 amino acids, ends counted. The CDR3 here is CASIIAGR.

The rearrangement joins TRBV9 to TRBJ2-1; D gene unclear. Germline CDR1 SGDLS, CDR2 YYNGEE. The V end lost 0 bases, the J end lost 7 bases, and 14 bases lay between the germline ends. The CDR3 has 15 amino acids. CDR3 residues: CASSVAATSGNEQFF. As DNA, the CDR3 is TGTGCCAGCAGCGTAGCCGCGACCAGTGGGAATGAGCAGTTCTTC.

V usage is TRBV29-1 and J usage is TRBJ2-5, with 7 bases fitting TRBD1. Looked up from germline, CDR1 is SQVTM and CDR2 is ANQGSEA. Losses at the gene ends were 6 bases for V and 4 bases for J; bases not matched to a gene: 8. The CDR3 extends over 13 amino acids. The CDR3 reads CSVTTGVGETQYF. Here the CDR3 DNA reads TGCAGCGTCACAACAGGGGTGGGAGAGACCCAGTACTTC.

The table lists this clone with a count of one. The chain uses TRBV7-9 and TRBJ2-1, with no clear D. Germline V lookup: CDR1 SEHNR, CDR2 FQNEAQ (reference sequence). The CDR3 has 15 residues. V gave up 0 bases and J gave up 8 bases, with 14 bases separating them. CDR3 in amino acids: CASSLAFRLKDEQFF. The DNA for the CDR3 is TGTGCCAGCAGCTTAGCCTTTAGACTTAAGGATGAGCAGTTCTTC.

About this clone itself: Other DNA sequences of this sample code for an identical CDR3. The gene calls are TRBV18 and TRBJ2-7; D is unclear. This CDR3 is 13 amino acids long. The germline V gene has CDR1 KGHSH and CDR2 LQKENI. The V end lost 3 bases, the J end lost 2 bases, and 8 bases lay between the germline ends. The chain's CDR3 is CASSPANTYEQYF. CDR3 in DNA: TGTGCCAGCTCACCGGCAAACACCTACGAGCAGTACTTC.

The chain couples TRBV6-9 to TRBJ2-7; D gene uncertain. This CDR3 is 15 amino acids long. The V end was cut by 6 bases, the J end by 0 bases, with 15 bases between. The germline V gene has CDR1 MNHGY and CDR2 SVAAGI. CDR3 DNA sequence: TGTGCCAGCAGGGTTAGGTGGTTCCACTCCTACGAGCAGTACTTC. It is translated as CASRVRWFHSYEQYF.

Of note for this clone: The same CDR3 can be traced to other DNA sequences in this sample. The chain uses TRBV18 and TRBJ2-3; tentative D call: TRBD1 (6 bases). With 3 bases removed from V and 0 bases from J, the gap between germline ends came to 10 bases. Looked up from germline, CDR1 is KGHSH and CDR2 is LQKENI. This CDR3 spans 15 amino acids. The CDR3: CASSPRDISTDTQYF. CDR3 nucleotides: TGTGCCAGCTCACCCCGGGACATAAGCACAGATACGCAGTATTTT.